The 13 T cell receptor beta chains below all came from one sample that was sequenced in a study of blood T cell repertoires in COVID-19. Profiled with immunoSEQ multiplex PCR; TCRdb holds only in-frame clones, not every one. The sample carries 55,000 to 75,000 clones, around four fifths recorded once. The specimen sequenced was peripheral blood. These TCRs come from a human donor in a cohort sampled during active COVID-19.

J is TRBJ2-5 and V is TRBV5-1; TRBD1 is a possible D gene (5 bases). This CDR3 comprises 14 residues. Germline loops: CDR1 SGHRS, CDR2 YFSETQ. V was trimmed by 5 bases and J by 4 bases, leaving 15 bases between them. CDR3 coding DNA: TGCGCCAGCAGGGTTCCGGCAAGGGGAGAGACCCAGTACTTC. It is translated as CASRVPARGETQYF.

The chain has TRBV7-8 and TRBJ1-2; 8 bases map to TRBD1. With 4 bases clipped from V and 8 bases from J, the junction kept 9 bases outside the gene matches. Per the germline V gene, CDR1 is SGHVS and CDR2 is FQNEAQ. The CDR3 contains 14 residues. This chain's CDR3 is CASSSETGANGYTF. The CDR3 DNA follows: TGTGCCAGCAGCTCGGAGACAGGGGCGAACGGCTACACCTTC.

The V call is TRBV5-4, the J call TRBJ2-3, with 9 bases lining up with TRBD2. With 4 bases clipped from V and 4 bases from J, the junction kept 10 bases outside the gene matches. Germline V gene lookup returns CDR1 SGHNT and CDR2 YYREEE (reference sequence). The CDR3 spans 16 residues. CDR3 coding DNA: TGTGCCAGCAGCGTCCTCGGCGGGAGGGTTCCAGATACGCAGTATTTT. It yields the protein CASSVLGGRVPDTQYF.

CDR3 residues: CASSLKGAPFNEQFF. For the CDR3, the DNA is TGTGCCAGCAGCTTGAAGGGGGCCCCCTTCAATGAGCAGTTCTTC. V and J are TRBV5-8 and TRBJ2-1, with 7 bases that match TRBD1. The germline gives CDR1 SGHTS, CDR2 YDEGEE. CDR3 length equals 15 residues. Trimming took 1 base from V and 6 from J; bases not matched to a gene: 7.

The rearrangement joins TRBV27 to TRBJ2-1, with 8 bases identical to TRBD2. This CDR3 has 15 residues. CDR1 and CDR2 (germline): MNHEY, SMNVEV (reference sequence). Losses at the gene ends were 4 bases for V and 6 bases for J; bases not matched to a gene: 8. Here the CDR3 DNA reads TGTGCCAGCAGTTCGGCGGCGGGAGGCCGCAATGAGCAGTTCTTC. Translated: CASSSAAGGRNEQFF.

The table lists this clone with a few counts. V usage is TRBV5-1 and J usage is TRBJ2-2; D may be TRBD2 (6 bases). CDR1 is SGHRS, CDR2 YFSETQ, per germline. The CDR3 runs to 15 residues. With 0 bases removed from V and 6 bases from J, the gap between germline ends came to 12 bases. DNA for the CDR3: TGCGCCAGCAGCTTGGGGACTACTGCACCCGGGGAGCTGTTTTTT. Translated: CASSLGTTAPGELFF.

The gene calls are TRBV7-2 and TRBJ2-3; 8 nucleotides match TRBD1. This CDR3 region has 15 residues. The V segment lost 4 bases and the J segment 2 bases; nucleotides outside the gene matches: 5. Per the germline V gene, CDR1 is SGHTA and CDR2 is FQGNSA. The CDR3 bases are TGTGCCAGCAGCTCATGGACAGGGATCACAGATACGCAGTATTTT. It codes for CASSSWTGITDTQYF. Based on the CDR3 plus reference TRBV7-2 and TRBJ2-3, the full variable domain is GAGVSQSPSNKVTEKGKDVELRCDPISGHTALYWYRQSLGQGLEFLIYFQGNSAPDKSGLPSDRFSAERTGGSVSTLTIQRTQQEDSAVYLCASSSWTGITDTQYFGPGTRLTVL.

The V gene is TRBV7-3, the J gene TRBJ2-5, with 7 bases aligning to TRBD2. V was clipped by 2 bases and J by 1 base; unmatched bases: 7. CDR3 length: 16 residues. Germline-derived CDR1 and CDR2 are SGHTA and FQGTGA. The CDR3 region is CASSLSPGGGQETQYF. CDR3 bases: TGTGCCAGCAGCTTATCCCCTGGCGGGGGCCAAGAGACCCAGTACTTC.

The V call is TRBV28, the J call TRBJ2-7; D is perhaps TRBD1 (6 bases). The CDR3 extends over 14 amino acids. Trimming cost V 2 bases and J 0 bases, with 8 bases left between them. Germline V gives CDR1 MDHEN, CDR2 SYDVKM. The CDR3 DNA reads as TGTGCCAGCAGTTTACTCAGGGGCTCCTACGAGCAGTACTTC. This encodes CASSLLRGSYEQYF.

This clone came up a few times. CDR3 DNA sequence: TGTGCCAGCAGTTATGCTAGCGGGAACTCCTACGAGCAGTACTTC. It codes for CASSYASGNSYEQYF. The V and J genes are TRBV6-5 and TRBJ2-7, with 9 nucleotides matching TRBD2. V dropped 3 bases and J dropped 0; count of bases not matched to a gene: 3. Germline assignment: CDR1 MNHEY and CDR2 SVGAGI. CDR3 length: 15 residues.

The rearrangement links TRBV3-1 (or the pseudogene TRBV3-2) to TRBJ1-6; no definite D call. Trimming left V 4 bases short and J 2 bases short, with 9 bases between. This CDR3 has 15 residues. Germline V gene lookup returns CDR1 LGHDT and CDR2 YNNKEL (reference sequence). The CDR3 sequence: CASSLNGAYNSPLHF. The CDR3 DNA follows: TGTGCCAGCAGCCTCAACGGGGCCTATAATTCACCCCTCCACTTT.

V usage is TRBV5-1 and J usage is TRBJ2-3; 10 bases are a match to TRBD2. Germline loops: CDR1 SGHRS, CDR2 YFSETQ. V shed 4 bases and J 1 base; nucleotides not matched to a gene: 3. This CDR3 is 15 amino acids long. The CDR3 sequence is CASSPGTSGTDTQYF. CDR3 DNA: TGCGCCAGCAGCCCCGGGACTAGCGGCACAGATACGCAGTATTTT.

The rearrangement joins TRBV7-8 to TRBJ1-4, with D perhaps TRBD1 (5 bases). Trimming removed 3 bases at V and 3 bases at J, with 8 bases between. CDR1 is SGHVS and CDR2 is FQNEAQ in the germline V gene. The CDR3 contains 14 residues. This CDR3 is CASSFGRANEKLFF. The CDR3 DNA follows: TGTGCCAGCAGCTTCGGCAGGGCTAATGAAAAACTGTTTTTT.